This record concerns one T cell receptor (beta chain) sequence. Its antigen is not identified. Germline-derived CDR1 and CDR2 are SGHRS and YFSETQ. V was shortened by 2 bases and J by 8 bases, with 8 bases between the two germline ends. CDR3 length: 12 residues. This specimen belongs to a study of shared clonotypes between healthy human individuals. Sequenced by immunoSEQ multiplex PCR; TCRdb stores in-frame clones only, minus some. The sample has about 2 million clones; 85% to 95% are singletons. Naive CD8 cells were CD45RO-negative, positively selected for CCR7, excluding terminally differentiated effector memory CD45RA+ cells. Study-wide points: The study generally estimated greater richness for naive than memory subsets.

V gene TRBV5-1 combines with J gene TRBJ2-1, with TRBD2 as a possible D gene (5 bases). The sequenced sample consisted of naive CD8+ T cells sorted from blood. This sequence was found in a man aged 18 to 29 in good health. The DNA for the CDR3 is TGCGCCAGCAGCTTCCGGGGAGATGAGCAGTTCTTC. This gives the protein CASSFRGDEQFF.